This entry is about one T cell receptor beta chain. This record comes from a study of shared clonotypes between healthy human individuals. Profiling relied on immunoSEQ multiplex PCR, and the TCRdb table lists in-frame clones only, not all of them. The data contain around 750,000 clones, around 72% of them singletons. The sequencing sample was made of memory CD4+ T cells sorted from blood. Subset described: CD45RA-negative fraction. The sequence came from a woman under 40 in good health.

The CDR3 reads CASSRPPGQGLGEQFF. The CDR3 DNA reads as TGCGCCAGCAGCCGGCCCCCGGGACAGGGTTTAGGTGAGCAGTTCTTC. The J gene is TRBJ2-1, the V gene TRBV5-1; 9 nucleotides align to TRBD1. V trimming: 4 bases; J trimming: 9 bases; junction bases outside the gene matches: 14. The CDR3 is 16 residues long. The germline CDR1 and CDR2 sequences are SGHRS and YFSETQ.